This TCR beta chain was captured in a study of blood T cells in healthy people across ages. For the study at large: Researchers report that template switching captured about one barcoded beta molecule per two T cells.

A sample-barcoded 5' primer and a J-beta primer mix were used in a second PCR of roughly 7 to 12 cycles. TCRdb re-derived calls from the 5' RACE reads in MiXCR, one entry per CDR3 protein. The sample contains roughly 1,300,000 distinct CDR3 sequences, approximately 59% of which appear only once. Germline V lookup: CDR1 SQVTM, CDR2 ANQGSEA. The CDR3 has 14 amino acids. The clonotype comes from a man younger than 35 in good health. The genes are TRBV29-1 and TRBJ2-5, with no clear D. The J call may be in error: the DNA end matches TRBJ2-7 better. Material: blood. This CDR3 reads CSVEDRLRQGEQYF. For the CDR3, the DNA is TGCAGCGTTGAAGATCGTTTGAGACAAGGCGAGCAGTACTTC.